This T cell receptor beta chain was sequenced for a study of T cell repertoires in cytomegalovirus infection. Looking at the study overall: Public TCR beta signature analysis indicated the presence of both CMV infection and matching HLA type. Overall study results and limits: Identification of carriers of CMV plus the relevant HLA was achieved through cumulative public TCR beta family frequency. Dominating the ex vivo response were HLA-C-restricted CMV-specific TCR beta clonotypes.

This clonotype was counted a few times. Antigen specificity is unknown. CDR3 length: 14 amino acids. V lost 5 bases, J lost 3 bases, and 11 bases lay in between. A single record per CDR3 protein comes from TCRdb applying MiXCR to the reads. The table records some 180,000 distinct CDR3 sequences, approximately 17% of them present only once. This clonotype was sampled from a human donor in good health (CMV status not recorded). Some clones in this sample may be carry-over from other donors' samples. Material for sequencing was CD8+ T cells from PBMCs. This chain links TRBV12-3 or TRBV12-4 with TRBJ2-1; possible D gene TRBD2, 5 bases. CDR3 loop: CASSLTGIYNEQFF. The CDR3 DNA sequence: TGTGCCAGCAGTCTGACCGGGATCTACAATGAGCAGTTCTTC.